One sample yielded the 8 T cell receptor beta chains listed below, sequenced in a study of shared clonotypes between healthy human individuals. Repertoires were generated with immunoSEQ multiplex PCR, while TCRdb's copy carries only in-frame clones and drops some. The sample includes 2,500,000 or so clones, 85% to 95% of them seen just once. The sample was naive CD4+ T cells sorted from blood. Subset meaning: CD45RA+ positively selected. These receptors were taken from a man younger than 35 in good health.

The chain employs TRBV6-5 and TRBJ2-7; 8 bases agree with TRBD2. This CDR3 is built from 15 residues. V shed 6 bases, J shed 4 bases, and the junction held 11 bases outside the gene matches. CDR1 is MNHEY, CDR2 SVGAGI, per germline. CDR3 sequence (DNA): TGTGCCAGCAGGACCCCGGGACTAGATTCGTACGAGCAGTACTTC. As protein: CASRTPGLDSYEQYF.

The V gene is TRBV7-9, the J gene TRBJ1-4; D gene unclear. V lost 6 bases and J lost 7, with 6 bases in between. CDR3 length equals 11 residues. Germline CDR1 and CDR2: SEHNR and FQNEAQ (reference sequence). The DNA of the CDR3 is TGTGCCAGCAGTTCGGGTGAAAAACTGTTTTTT. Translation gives CASSSGEKLFF.

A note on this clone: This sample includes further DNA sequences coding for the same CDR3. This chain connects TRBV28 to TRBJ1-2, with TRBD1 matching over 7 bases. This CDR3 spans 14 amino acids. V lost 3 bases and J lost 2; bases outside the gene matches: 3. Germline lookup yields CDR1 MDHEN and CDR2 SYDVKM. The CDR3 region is CASSFSDRNYGYTF. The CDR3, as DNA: TGTGCCAGCAGTTTCTCGGACAGGAACTATGGCTACACCTTC.

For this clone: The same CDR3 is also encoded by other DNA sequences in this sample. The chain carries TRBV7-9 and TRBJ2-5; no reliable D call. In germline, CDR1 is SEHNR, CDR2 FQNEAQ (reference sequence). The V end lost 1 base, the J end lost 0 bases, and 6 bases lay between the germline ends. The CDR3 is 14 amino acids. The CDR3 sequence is CASSLVGYQETQYF. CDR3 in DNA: TGTGCCAGCAGCTTAGTGGGGTACCAAGAGACCCAGTACTTC.

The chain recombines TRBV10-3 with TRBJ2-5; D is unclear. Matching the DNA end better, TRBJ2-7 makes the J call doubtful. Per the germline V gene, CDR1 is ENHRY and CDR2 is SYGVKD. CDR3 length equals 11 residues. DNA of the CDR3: TGTGCCATCAGGATACAAGACGAGCAGTACTTC. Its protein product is CAIRIQDEQYF.

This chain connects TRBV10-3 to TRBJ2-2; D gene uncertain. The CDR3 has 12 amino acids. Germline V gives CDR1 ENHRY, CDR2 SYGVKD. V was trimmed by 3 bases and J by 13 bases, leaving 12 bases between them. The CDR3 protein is CAISDGPGGLFF. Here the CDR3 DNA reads TGTGCCATCAGTGACGGTCCGGGCGGGCTGTTTTTT.

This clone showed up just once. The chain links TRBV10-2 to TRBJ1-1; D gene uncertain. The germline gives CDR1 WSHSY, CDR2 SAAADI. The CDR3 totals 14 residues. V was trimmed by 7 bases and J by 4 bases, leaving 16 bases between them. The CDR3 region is CASTPSGVGTEAFF. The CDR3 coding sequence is TGCGCCAGCACTCCGTCTGGTGTGGGCACTGAAGCTTTCTTT.

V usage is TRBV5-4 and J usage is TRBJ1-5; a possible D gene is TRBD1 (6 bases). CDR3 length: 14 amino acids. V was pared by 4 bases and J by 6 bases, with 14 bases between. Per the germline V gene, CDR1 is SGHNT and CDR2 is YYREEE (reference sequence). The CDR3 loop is CASSLQGLGQPQHF. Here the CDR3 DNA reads TGTGCCAGCAGCCTGCAGGGGTTAGGTCAGCCCCAGCATTTT. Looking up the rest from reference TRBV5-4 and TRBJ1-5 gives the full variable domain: ETGVTQSPTHLIKTRGQQVTLRCSSQSGHNTVSWYQQALGQGPQFIFQYYREEENGRGNFPPRFSGLQFPNYSSELNVNALELDDSALYLCASSLQGLGQPQHFGDGTRLSIL.